Below, 22 T cell receptor beta chains from the same sample are listed, as sequenced in a study of blood T cell repertoires in COVID-19. This table comes from immunoSEQ multiplex PCR, and its TCRdb copy is limited to in-frame clones, with some not included. The data show 200,000 to 250,000 clones, with 88% seen just once and less than 3.5% held by the top ten. Sample: peripheral blood. These receptors were collected from a woman aged 60 to 75 with acute or convalescent COVID-19.

The rearrangement joins TRBV3-1 (or the pseudogene TRBV3-2) to TRBJ2-7; TRBD1 matches at 9 bases. Germline V gives CDR1 LGHDT, CDR2 YNNKEL (reference sequence). The CDR3 is 14 residues long. J gave up 4 bases and V 5 bases, and 6 bases lay outside the gene matches. The CDR3 sequence is CASSNRDREYEQYF. The DNA of the CDR3 is TGTGCCAGCAGCAACCGGGACAGGGAATACGAGCAGTACTTC.

This chain joins TRBV20-1 and TRBJ1-5; 8 bases agree with TRBD1. Germline lookup yields CDR1 DFQATT and CDR2 SNEGSKA (reference sequence). With 3 bases clipped from V and 7 bases from J, the junction kept 8 bases outside the gene matches. This CDR3 has 14 residues. The CDR3 region has the DNA TGCAGTGCTAGTGGGCAGGGGGCGAGACAGCCCCAGCATTTT. This translates into CSASGQGARQPQHF.

This chain connects TRBV20-1 to TRBJ2-7; 7 bases match TRBD2. The CDR3 sequence is 14 residues long. The junction had 11 bases not matched to a gene; V was cut back by 5 bases and J by 4 bases. The germline V gene encodes CDR1 DFQATT and CDR2 SNEGSKA (reference sequence). DNA of the CDR3: TGCAGTGCTGGTGGGAGGGCCGGGAGTTACGAGCAGTACTTC. It is translated as CSAGGRAGSYEQYF.

The V call is TRBV6-2 or TRBV6-3, the J call TRBJ2-5; 8 nucleotides line up with TRBD2. CDR1 and CDR2 (germline): MNHEY, SVGEGT. J lost 4 bases, V lost 5 bases, and 9 bases had no gene match. The CDR3 has 15 residues. The CDR3: CASSRAGAGRETQYF. CDR3 DNA sequence: TGTGCCAGCAGTCGAGCGGGAGCGGGGAGAGAGACCCAGTACTTC.

The chain has TRBV27 and TRBJ2-3; TRBD2 matches at 9 bases. The CDR3 spans 14 residues. With V trimmed by 4 bases and J by 4 bases, 3 bases remained unmatched. Germline CDR1 and CDR2: MNHEY and SMNVEV (reference sequence). CDR3: CASSSSGVSDTQYF. In DNA form, the CDR3 reads TGTGCCAGCAGTTCTAGCGGGGTCTCAGATACGCAGTATTTT.

This clone appeared a single time. The J gene is TRBJ1-5, the V gene TRBV6-2 or TRBV6-3; D perhaps matches TRBD1 (5 bases). The V gene's germline CDR1 is MNHEY and CDR2 SVGEGT. V was clipped by 1 base and J by 5 bases, with 12 bases between them. This CDR3 is 15 amino acids long. CDR3 sequence reads: CASSYYAGRDQPQHF. CDR3 sequence (DNA): TGTGCCAGCAGTTACTACGCAGGGAGGGATCAGCCCCAGCATTTT.

The chain is built from TRBV11-1 and TRBJ1-4; 7 positions match TRBD1. Germline V gives CDR1 SGHAT, CDR2 FQDESV (reference sequence). This CDR3 is 16 amino acids long. Trimming took 4 bases from V and 8 from J; bases not matched to a gene: 13. The CDR3 DNA follows: TGTGCCAGCAGCTCCTCCCCGACAGGGTTCGTCGAAAAACTGTTTTTT. Its protein is CASSSSPTGFVEKLFF.

The chain couples TRBV7-6 to TRBJ1-5; D remains ambiguous. The CDR3 covers 14 residues. Germline CDR1 SGHVS, CDR2 FNYEAQ. V lost 1 base, J lost 5 bases, and 9 bases lay in between. This CDR3 is CASSLGTADQPQHF. The CDR3 nucleotides are TGTGCCAGCAGCTTAGGAACGGCGGATCAGCCCCAGCATTTT.

The gene calls are TRBV5-1 and TRBJ2-1; 8 bases are a match to TRBD1. CDR3 length: 14 amino acids. CDR1 and CDR2 (germline): SGHRS, YFSETQ. Trimming removed 1 base from V and 7 bases from J; junction bases left unmatched: 4. The CDR3, as DNA: TGCGCCAGCAGCTTGCAGGGGGCAAGGAATGAGCAGTTCTTC. This gives the protein CASSLQGARNEQFF.

The CDR3 protein is CASSYRDRGYGYTF. The CDR3, as DNA: TGTGCCAGCAGTTACCGGGACAGGGGCTATGGCTACACCTTC. The rearrangement links TRBV6-2 or TRBV6-3 to TRBJ1-2, with 10 bases that match TRBD1. Trimming cost V 2 bases and J 4 bases; bases outside gene matches: 1. The CDR3 loop spans 14 amino acids. CDR1 is MNHEY and CDR2 is SVGEGT in the germline V gene.

The CDR3 DNA sequence: TGTGCCAGCAGCTTAGCTAGCGGGAGGGCCATTCGCTCCTACAATGAGCAGTTCTTC. As protein: CASSLASGRAIRSYNEQFF. The rearrangement uses TRBV7-2 and TRBJ2-1, with 11 bases identical to TRBD2. J was trimmed by 0 bases and V by 0 bases; bases with no gene match: 7. Germline V gives CDR1 SGHTA, CDR2 FQGNSA. The CDR3 loop spans 19 amino acids.

The chain joins TRBV7-8 to TRBJ2-7; 9 positions match TRBD1. CDR3 size: 17 residues. Looked up from germline, CDR1 is SGHVS and CDR2 is FQNEAQ. J lost 1 base, V lost 1 base, and 8 bases had no gene match. The CDR3 DNA follows: TGTGCCAGCAGCTTAGGGGGCCCCGGGACAGGGTCCTACGAGCAGTACTTC. Protein product: CASSLGGPGTGSYEQYF.

CDR3 sequence reads: CASSFLAGGNYGYTF. The CDR3 DNA reads TGTGCCAGCAGCTTTTTGGCGGGGGGAAACTATGGCTACACCTTC. The chain joins TRBV7-9 to TRBJ1-2, with a possible D match to TRBD1 (5 bases). Per the germline V gene, CDR1 is SEHNR and CDR2 is FQNEAQ (reference sequence). With 3 bases removed from V and 2 bases from J, the gap between germline ends came to 13 bases. The CDR3 covers 15 residues.

The chain is built from TRBV19 and TRBJ2-2, with D hard to call. Looked up from germline, CDR1 is LNHDA and CDR2 is SQIVND (reference sequence). This CDR3 comprises 11 residues. V was clipped by 3 bases and J by 10 bases, with 6 bases between them. CDR3 DNA: TGTGCCAGTAGTATGGGCGTGGAGCTGTTTTTT. This codes for CASSMGVELFF.

The chain joins TRBV15 to TRBJ2-1; 8 bases match TRBD2. Germline values: CDR1 LNHNV, CDR2 YYDKDF (reference sequence). The V and J ends lost 0 bases and 8 bases, in that order; junction bases with no gene match: 9. CDR3 size: 16 residues. The CDR3 DNA is TGTGCCACCAGCAGAGATCTACCCAGCGGGAGTTATGAGCAGTTCTTC. Encoded protein: CATSRDLPSGSYEQFF.

The gene calls are TRBV6-4 and TRBJ2-3; the D gene is possibly TRBD2 (6 bases). V dropped 4 bases and J dropped 5 bases, with 13 bases sitting between them. CDR1 and CDR2 from the germline V gene are MRHNA and SNTAGT. This CDR3 has 14 residues. The DNA of the CDR3 is TGTGCCAGCAGTGGAACCCAGGGAGGAGATACGCAGTATTTT. It is translated as CASSGTQGGDTQYF.

The rearrangement uses TRBV3-1 (or the pseudogene TRBV3-2) and TRBJ1-5; a possible D gene is TRBD1 (5 bases). The CDR3 totals 14 residues. Germline V gene sequence: CDR1 LGHDT, CDR2 YNNKEL (reference sequence). V dropped 3 bases and J dropped 3 bases, with 9 bases sitting between them. This CDR3 is CASSQGGTNQPQHF. The CDR3 coding sequence is TGTGCCAGCAGCCAGGGAGGGACCAATCAGCCCCAGCATTTT.

The chain employs TRBV2 and TRBJ2-7; 7 nucleotides line up with TRBD1. The CDR3 loop spans 13 amino acids. V lost 7 bases, J lost 1 base, and 4 bases stayed unmatched. Germline V gives CDR1 SNHLY, CDR2 FYNNEI. The CDR3 spells CASTGQVSYEQYF. CDR3 nucleotide sequence: TGTGCCAGCACTGGACAGGTGTCCTACGAGCAGTACTTC. The variable domain in full, with the rest retrieved from reference TRBV2 and TRBJ2-7, is EPEVTQTPSHQVTQMGQEVILRCVPISNHLYFYWYRQILGQKVEFLVSFYNNEISEKSEIFDDQFSVERPDGSNFTLKIRSTKLEDSAMYFCASTGQVSYEQYFGPGTRLTVT.

The V gene is TRBV7-9, the J gene TRBJ2-1; the match to TRBD2 covers 7 bases. V was clipped by 0 bases and J by 7 bases; unmatched bases: 3. Germline lookup yields CDR1 SEHNR and CDR2 FQNEAQ (reference sequence). The length of the CDR3 is 14 residues. CDR3 region: CASSLAGGLNEQFF. The CDR3 DNA follows: TGTGCCAGCAGCTTAGCGGGAGGGCTGAATGAGCAGTTCTTC.

V gene TRBV30 combines with J gene TRBJ1-5; D gene uncertain. Germline lookup yields CDR1 GTSNPN and CDR2 SVGIG (reference sequence). CDR3 length equals 14 residues. Between the trimmed V and J ends, which lost 2 bases and 5 bases, there was a span of 13 bases. The DNA of the CDR3 is TGTGCCTGGAGTTGGGAGGGCGTTTATCAGCCCCAGCATTTT. Its translation is CAWSWEGVYQPQHF.

The CDR3 nucleotides read TGTGCCAGCAGCCAATGGGACAGGGCGAACACCTTC. It yields the protein CASSQWDRANTF. The V call is TRBV14, the J call TRBJ1-2, with 9 bases fitting TRBD1. CDR1 and CDR2 (germline): SGHDN, FVKESK. V shed 2 bases and J 12 bases; nucleotides not matched to a gene: 4. CDR3 length: 12 residues.

J is TRBJ1-6 and V is TRBV6-1; 8 positions match TRBD1. CDR3 size: 16 residues. With V trimmed by 1 base and J by 4 bases, 3 bases remained unmatched. Germline V lookup: CDR1 MNHNS, CDR2 SASEGT. DNA for the CDR3: TGTGCCAGCAGTGAAGAGACAGGGGTGTATAATTCACCCCTCCACTTT. Its translation is CASSEETGVYNSPLHF.